This T cell receptor beta chain was sequenced during a study of T-cell memory formation after mild COVID-19. The study's findings and limits: Clones shrinking between day 15 and 85 showed a balanced CD4/CD8 split, and those that grew later tilted toward CD4+. Nothing confirmed that second-wave clones peaking on day 37 were specific for SARS-CoV-2.

A single record per CDR3 protein comes from TCRdb applying MiXCR to the 5' RACE reads. The sample carries around 450,000 distinct CDR3 sequences, over 15% recorded once. In regard to this clonotype: What it recognizes is unknown.

This sequence originates from an adult woman who had mild COVID-19 (a few samples of this study predate the infection). Cell type and time point are not known. Sequencing was done on a sample of PBMCs or a T cell subset sorted from them (not recorded which).

CDR3 sequence (DNA): TGTGCCAGCAGACCGACACAGGGCTCTCACACTGAAGCTTTCTTT. The encoded protein is CASRPTQGSHTEAFF. The V and J genes are TRBV12-3 or TRBV12-4 and TRBJ1-1, with TRBD1 as a possible D gene (6 bases). This CDR3 has 15 residues. V lost 6 bases and J 3 bases, leaving 17 bases between the germline ends.